This TCR beta chain stems from a study of radiotherapy plus CTLA-4 blockade in lung cancer. Study findings and constraints: Blood saw expansion of tumor-derived TCR clones after radiotherapy plus ipilimumab.

CDR1 GTSNPN and CDR2 SVGIG come from the germline V gene (reference sequence). The CDR3 spans 13 residues. V lost 4 bases and J lost 5; bases outside the gene matches: 5. Produced via immunoSEQ multiplex PCR; TCRdb's table is partial and in-frame only. The sample carries fewer than 100,000 clones, roughly 87% recorded once. Details on this clone: Its target is unknown.

This clonotype originated in a human donor with non-small cell lung cancer who had stable disease on radiotherapy plus ipilimumab. J is TRBJ1-5 and V is TRBV30; 7 nucleotides agree with TRBD1. The material was peripheral blood, obtained from a patient treated with radiotherapy plus ipilimumab. CDR3 sequence reads: CAWKTGFDQPQHF. For the CDR3, the DNA is TGTGCCTGGAAGACAGGGTTCGATCAGCCCCAGCATTTT.